This T cell receptor beta chain emerged from a study of shared clonotypes between healthy human individuals. Broader study findings: The naive CD4 repertoires of a handful of donors were compared, and roughly 5.1% of clonotypes were shared.

With respect to this clone: The antigen remains unidentified. In the same sample, other DNA sequences code for this CDR3.

Germline values: CDR1 SGHRS, CDR2 YFSETQ. Trimming cost V 0 bases and J 4 bases; bases outside gene matches: 6. The CDR3 has 15 amino acids. Sequencing used immunoSEQ multiplex PCR; TCRdb keeps in-frame clones, though not all of them. This sample has roughly 1,500,000 clones, with under 99% found just once. This TCR came from a man aged 30-40 years in good health. The sample was naive CD4+ T cells sorted from blood. The subset is: CD45RA+ positively selected. V and J are TRBV5-1 and TRBJ2-7, with 8 bases that match TRBD1. CDR3 DNA: TGCGCCAGCAGCTTGGCCGCCGGGACAGGTTACGAGCAGTACTTC. Translating it yields CASSLAAGTGYEQYF.